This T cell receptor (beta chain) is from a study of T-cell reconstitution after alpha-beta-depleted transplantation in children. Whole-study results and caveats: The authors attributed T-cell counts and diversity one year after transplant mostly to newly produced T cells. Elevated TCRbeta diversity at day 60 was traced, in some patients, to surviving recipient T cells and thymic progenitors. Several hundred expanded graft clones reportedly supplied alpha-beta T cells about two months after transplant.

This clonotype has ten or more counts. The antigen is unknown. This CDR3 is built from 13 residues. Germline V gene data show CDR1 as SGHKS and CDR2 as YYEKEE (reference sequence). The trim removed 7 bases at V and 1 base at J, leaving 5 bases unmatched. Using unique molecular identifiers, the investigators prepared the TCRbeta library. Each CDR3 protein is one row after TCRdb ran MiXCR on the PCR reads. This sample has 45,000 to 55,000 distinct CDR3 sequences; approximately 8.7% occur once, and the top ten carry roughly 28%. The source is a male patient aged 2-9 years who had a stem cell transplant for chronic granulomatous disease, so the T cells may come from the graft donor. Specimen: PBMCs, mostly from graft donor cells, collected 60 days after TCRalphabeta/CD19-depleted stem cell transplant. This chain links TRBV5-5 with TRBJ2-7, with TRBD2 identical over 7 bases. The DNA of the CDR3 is TGTGCCAGCCTGCGGGAGAGGTCCTACGAGCAGTACTTC. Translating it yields CASLRERSYEQYF.